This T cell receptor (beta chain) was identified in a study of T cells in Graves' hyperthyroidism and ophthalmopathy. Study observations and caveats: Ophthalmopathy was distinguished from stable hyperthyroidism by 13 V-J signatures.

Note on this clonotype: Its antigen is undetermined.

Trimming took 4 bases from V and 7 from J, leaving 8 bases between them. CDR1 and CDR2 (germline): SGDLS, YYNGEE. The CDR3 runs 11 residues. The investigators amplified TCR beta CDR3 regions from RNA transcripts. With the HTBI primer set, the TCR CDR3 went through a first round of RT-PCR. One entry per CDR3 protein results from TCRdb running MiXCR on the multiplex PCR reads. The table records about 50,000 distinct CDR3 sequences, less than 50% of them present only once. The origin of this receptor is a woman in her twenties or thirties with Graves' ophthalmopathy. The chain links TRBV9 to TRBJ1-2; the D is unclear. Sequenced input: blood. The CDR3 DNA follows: TGTGCCAGCAGCTCTGGCTCTGGCTACACCTTC. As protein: CASSSGSGYTF.